This T cell receptor beta chain originates from a study of identical twins. The study's findings and limits: Within monozygotic twins, out-of-frame TCR alpha sharing was underestimated by the models.

TCRdb fed the 5' RACE reads into MiXCR, producing one record per CDR3 protein. The sample records approximately 190,000 distinct CDR3 sequences, more than 15% being singletons. The length of the CDR3 is 15 residues. CDR1 is SGHRS and CDR2 is YFSETQ in the germline V gene. J was trimmed by 1 base and V by 0 bases; bases with no gene match: 1. In its sample, this clonotype was seen a few times. Its target is not known. A further study also used this sample, focusing on T cells expressing NK-cell markers.

The specimen sequenced was CD8+ T cells sorted from blood. This TCR was recovered from a woman aged 18-29 years in good health. J is TRBJ2-3 and V is TRBV5-1, with TRBD2 matching 8 bases. CDR3 nucleotide sequence: TGCGCCAGCAGCTTGGAACTAGCGGGCACAGATACGCAGTATTTT. It encodes CASSLELAGTDTQYF.